This TCR beta chain stems from a study of beta chain features in type 1 diabetes. Study observations and caveats: A moderate, significant TCRB CDR3 shortening appeared in type 1 diabetes across four CD4+ subsets.

This CDR3 has 16 amino acids. In germline, CDR1 is MDHEN, CDR2 SYDVKM. With V trimmed by 7 bases and J by 5 bases, 12 bases remained unmatched. On this clone itself: Its antigen is not known.

Expressed TCRB transcripts were sequenced because the isolated RNA had all been reverse transcribed beforehand. The assay was immunoSEQ multiplex PCR, and TCRdb's table has in-frame clones only and misses some. The table has about 360,000 clones, roughly 12% seen once. The sequencing sample was made of naive CD4+ T cells from blood. The TCR was taken from a man between 18 and 35 years old in good health. This chain joins TRBV28 and TRBJ2-7, with TRBD1 matching over 12 bases. The CDR3 protein is CASTTPSGTGGNEQYF. The CDR3 bases are TGTGCCAGCACCACCCCGTCTGGGACAGGGGGCAACGAGCAGTACTTC.